The present T cell receptor beta chain was sequenced within a study of cytomegalovirus exposure and HLA in healthy donors. Whole-study results and caveats: TCR beta V segments were, for the most part, productive about 87% or about 30% of the time in an earlier analysis.

Notes on this clone: What it binds is not known.

Primers for the PCR totalled 60 Vbeta and 13 Jbeta. Libraries were prepared by immunoSEQ multiplex PCR; TCRdb keeps only in-frame clonotypes and omits some of them. There are roughly 250,000 clones in the sample; 72% occur only once, and approximately 2.5% lies in the top ten. CDR1 and CDR2 (germline): LGHNA, YNFKEQ. There are 19 residues in the CDR3. J gave up 2 bases and V 1 base, and 11 bases lay outside the gene matches. Sequencing was performed on PBMCs. The chain carries TRBV4-2 and TRBJ2-6; 7 bases align to TRBD2. The source of this sequence is a female donor in good health and CMV-seronegative. In DNA, the CDR3 is TGTGCCAGCAGCCAAGTAGAGCGGGGCCTTTTCCCTGGGGCCAACGTCCTGACTTTC. This translates into CASSQVERGLFPGANVLTF.